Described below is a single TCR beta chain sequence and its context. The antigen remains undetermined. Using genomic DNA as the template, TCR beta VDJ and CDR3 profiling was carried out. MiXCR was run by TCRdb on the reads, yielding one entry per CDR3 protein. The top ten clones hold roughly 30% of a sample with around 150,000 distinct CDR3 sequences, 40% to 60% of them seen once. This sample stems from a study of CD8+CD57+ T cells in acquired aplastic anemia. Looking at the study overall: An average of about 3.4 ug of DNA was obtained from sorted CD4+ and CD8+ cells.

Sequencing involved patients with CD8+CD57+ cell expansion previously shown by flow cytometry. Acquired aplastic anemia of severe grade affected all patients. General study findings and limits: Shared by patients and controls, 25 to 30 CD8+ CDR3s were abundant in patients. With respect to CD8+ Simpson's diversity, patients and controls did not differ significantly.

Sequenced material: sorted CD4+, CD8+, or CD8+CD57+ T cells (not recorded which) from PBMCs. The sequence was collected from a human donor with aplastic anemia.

CDR3 coding DNA: TGCGCCAGCAGCCAAGCGGACAGGGGTAATTCACCCCTCCACTTT. It encodes CASSQADRGNSPLHF. V usage is TRBV4-1 and J usage is TRBJ1-6; 9 bases agree with TRBD1. The CDR3 is 15 amino acids. The V and J ends lost 1 base and 6 bases, in that order; junction bases with no gene match: 1. The germline V gene encodes CDR1 MGHRA and CDR2 YSYEKL.